This passage covers 15 T cell receptor beta chains from one sample sequenced in a study of shared clonotypes between healthy human individuals. TCRdb keeps only in-frame clones here, not all; method: immunoSEQ multiplex PCR. The sample records 2 million to 2.5 million clones, around 93% being singletons. Material: naive CD4+ T cells from PBMCs. The subset was: CD45RA+ positively selected. Every receptor here comes from a man aged 18 to 30 in good health. Some clones in this sample may be carry-over from other donors' samples.

This clone was picked up one time. The chain combines TRBV6-5 with TRBJ2-1; a weak D match, TRBD1 (6 bases). CDR3 length: 15 amino acids. V was cut by 5 bases and J by 4 bases, with 15 bases left in between. Germline V CDR1 and CDR2: MNHEY, SVGAGI. The CDR3 region is CASSQESGAYNEQFF. In DNA, the CDR3 is TGTGCCAGCAGTCAGGAGTCAGGGGCGTACAATGAGCAGTTCTTC.

The gene calls are TRBV9 and TRBJ1-1, with D possibly matching TRBD1 (5 bases). In germline, CDR1 is SGDLS, CDR2 YYNGEE. V was cut by 7 bases and J by 5 bases, with 15 bases left in between. The CDR3 loop spans 13 amino acids. CDR3 sequence reads: CASVGAGGTEAFF. CDR3 DNA sequence: TGTGCCAGCGTTGGGGCAGGAGGGACTGAAGCTTTCTTT.

The V and J genes are TRBV11-2 and TRBJ2-3; 7 nucleotides match TRBD1. Per germline, CDR1 SGHAT and CDR2 FQNNGV. Germline trimming cut 5 bases from V and 2 bases from J; bases unmatched to any gene: 7. This CDR3 region has 15 residues. CDR3 bases: TGTGCCAGCAGCCCGGACAGGATGCCCACAGATACGCAGTATTTT. This sequence encodes CASSPDRMPTDTQYF.

J is TRBJ2-5 and V is TRBV7-6; D gene ambiguous. The CDR3 sequence is 19 residues long. The germline V gene encodes CDR1 SGHVS and CDR2 FNYEAQ. Between the trimmed V and J ends, which lost 4 bases and 0 bases, there was a span of 24 bases. CDR3 in amino acids: CASSSSPPTGVSYQETQYF. The DNA for the CDR3 is TGTGCCAGCAGCTCCTCCCCCCCTACGGGCGTATCGTACCAAGAGACCCAGTACTTC. Looking up the rest from reference TRBV7-6 and TRBJ2-5 gives the full variable domain: GAGVSQSPRYKVTKRGQDVALRCDPISGHVSLYWYRQALGQGPEFLTYFNYEAQQDKSGLPNDRFSAERPEGSISTLTIQRTEQRDSAMYRCASSSSPPTGVSYQETQYFGPGTRLLVL.

This chain links TRBV5-1 with TRBJ2-3; D might be TRBD1 or TRBD2, each matching 5 bases. Trimming left V 3 bases short and J 2 bases short, with 13 bases between. The CDR3 covers 15 residues. CDR1 SGHRS and CDR2 YFSETQ come from the germline V gene. The CDR3 sequence: CASSWLGRVTDTQYF. The CDR3 DNA follows: TGCGCCAGCAGCTGGCTGGGGCGGGTCACAGATACGCAGTATTTT.

The sample holds a few counts of this clone. This chain uses TRBV4-1 with TRBJ1-1, with 8 bases matching TRBD1. The CDR3 has 14 amino acids. Germline V gives CDR1 MGHRA, CDR2 YSYEKL. Trimming took 6 bases from V and 5 from J; bases not matched to a gene: 8. The chain's CDR3 is CASRDRQGLTEAFF. In DNA form, the CDR3 reads TGCGCCAGCAGGGATCGACAGGGGTTAACTGAAGCTTTCTTT.

The rearrangement joins TRBV7-2 to TRBJ1-2, with a tentative D call TRBD1 (5 bases). Germline loops: CDR1 SGHTA, CDR2 FQGNSA. The CDR3 length is 13 residues. V was clipped by 5 bases and J by 8 bases, with 15 bases between them. CDR3 sequence reads: CASSDQGLWGYTF. CDR3 nucleotides: TGTGCCAGCAGCGATCAGGGCCTATGGGGCTACACCTTC.

This clone occurred once. The rearrangement joins TRBV2 to TRBJ2-5; TRBD2 is a possible D gene (6 bases). The CDR3 contains 13 residues. Per the germline V gene, CDR1 is SNHLY and CDR2 is FYNNEI. Trimming shortened V by 4 bases and J by 7 bases, and 13 bases separated the two germline ends. Here the CDR3 reads CASSVQAAGTQYF. The CDR3 nucleotides read TGTGCCAGCAGTGTCCAGGCAGCGGGGACCCAGTACTTC.

In regard to this clone: One end of the junction does not line up with germline, which may come from a read error. The chain employs TRBV20-1 and TRBJ2-7, with a tentative D call TRBD1 (5 bases). The CDR3 spans 11 residues. Per germline, CDR1 DFQATT and CDR2 SNEGSKA (reference sequence). The CDR3 is CSARARAPMVF. The CDR3 nucleotides are TGCAGTGCTAGAGCCAGGGCCCCCATGGTCTTC.

The chain uses TRBV19 and TRBJ2-2; no clear D gene. Trimming shortened V by 7 bases and J by 3 bases, and 15 bases separated the two germline ends. The CDR3 loop spans 15 amino acids. The germline CDR1 and CDR2 sequences are LNHDA and SQIVND (reference sequence). CDR3 sequence: CASNRVTGDTGELFF. Written as DNA, the CDR3 is TGTGCCAGTAATCGGGTCACCGGAGACACCGGGGAGCTGTTTTTT.

This clone was counted a single time. The gene calls are TRBV6-1 and TRBJ2-2; D is undetermined. CDR1 MNHNS and CDR2 SASEGT come from the germline V gene. CDR3 length: 13 amino acids. Deletions cut 6 bases from V and 8 bases from J, with 13 bases between. CDR3 in amino acids: CASSDPVSGELFF. For the CDR3, the DNA is TGTGCCAGCAGCGACCCGGTGTCTGGGGAGCTGTTTTTT.

The V gene is TRBV19, the J gene TRBJ2-1; tentative D call: TRBD1 (5 bases). This CDR3 spans 16 amino acids. Germline V gene sequence: CDR1 LNHDA, CDR2 SQIVND (reference sequence). Trimming stripped 1 base from V and 0 bases from J, with 10 bases between. In DNA, the CDR3 is TGTGCCAGTAGTATAGTAAGGGGAAGCTCCTACAATGAGCAGTTCTTC. Translated: CASSIVRGSSYNEQFF.

This chain uses TRBV6-5 with TRBJ1-1; D not resolved. Germline assignment: CDR1 MNHEY and CDR2 SVGAGI. There are 14 residues in the CDR3. Between the trimmed V and J ends, which lost 0 bases and 1 base, there was a span of 6 bases. This CDR3 reads CASSYSPSNTEAFF. CDR3 nucleotides: TGTGCCAGCAGTTACTCGCCGTCGAACACTGAAGCTTTCTTT.

Details on this clone: The same CDR3 is also encoded by other DNA sequences in this sample. The chain is built from TRBV18 and TRBJ2-5; no clear D. Trimming stripped 6 bases from V and 5 bases from J, with 7 bases between. Germline V gene data show CDR1 as KGHSH and CDR2 as LQKENI. CDR3 length equals 11 residues. In DNA form, the CDR3 reads TGTGCCAGCTCTCCCCAGGAGACCCAGTACTTC. Its protein is CASSPQETQYF.

V is TRBV6-6 and J is TRBJ2-1; tentatively, D is TRBD2 (6 bases). This CDR3 region has 14 residues. Trimming took off 11 bases at V and 7 bases at J, with 21 bases between the two ends. Germline V lookup: CDR1 MNHNY, CDR2 SVGAGI (reference sequence). The chain's CDR3 is CAVSRDSLRNEQFF. Written as DNA, the CDR3 is TGTGCCGTTTCCCGGGACTCCCTAAGGAATGAGCAGTTCTTC.